This T cell receptor (beta chain) was obtained from a study of blood T cell repertoires in COVID-19. As handled by the study authors: Researchers report that nucleated cell counts were estimated from reference gene primer amplification. Profiling relied on immunoSEQ multiplex PCR, and the TCRdb table lists in-frame clones only, not all of them. V and J calls and clone size come straight from that table; D and trimming were deduced from the DNA. Of under 450,000 clones listed, roughly nine tenths are singletons. The germline CDR1 and CDR2 sequences are SGHKS and YYEKEE (reference sequence). The CDR3 runs to 15 residues. V was pared by 0 bases and J by 4 bases, with 13 bases between. Self-reported history from a screening survey and questionnaire set each donor's cohort. Within 2 weeks before study entry, exposed participants met a COVID-19 case.

This chain joins TRBV5-5 and TRBJ1-1; D is perhaps TRBD1 (5 bases). This TCR was recovered from a middle-aged woman who had been exposed to COVID-19. Sequencing was done on a sample of PBMCs or T cells enriched from blood (not recorded which). Here the CDR3 DNA reads TGTGCCAGCAGCTTGGGAGTCAGGGCTAGCACTGAAGCTTTCTTT. Translating gives CASSLGVRASTEAFF.